The clone carrying this T cell receptor beta chain has a count of ten or more. Its antigen remains unknown. TCRdb re-analysed the 5' RACE reads in MiXCR, keeping a single row per CDR3 protein. This sample carries about 83,000 distinct CDR3 sequences, approximately 15% of them seen once, and the ten largest clones take approximately 1.5%. This entry is derived from a study of early T cells in non-severe SARS-CoV-2 infection. Study summary: Chains stayed unpaired after sequencing of bulk RNA from unsorted whole blood. General study findings and limits: Comparison of clonotypes with VDJdb favored anti-spike CD8 responses while missing private and CD4 specificities.

The V gene's germline CDR1 is SGHVS and CDR2 FNYEAQ. Trimming took 10 bases from V and 5 from J, leaving 17 bases between them. The CDR3 totals 13 residues. Source material: whole blood. This TCR was recovered from an adult who was a healthcare worker with PCR-confirmed SARS-CoV-2 infection or an uninfected control (not recorded which). This chain uses TRBV7-6 with TRBJ2-5; maybe TRBD1 (7 bases). The CDR3 sequence: CATGGLQTETQYF. In DNA, the CDR3 is TGTGCCACAGGGGGGTTACAAACGGAGACCCAGTACTTC. Full variable domain (remainder filled in from reference TRBV7-6 and TRBJ2-5): GAGVSQSPRYKVTKRGQDVALRCDPISGHVSLYWYRQALGQGPEFLTYFNYEAQQDKSGLPNDRFSAERPEGSISTLTIQRTEQRDSAMYRCATGGLQTETQYFGPGTRLLVL.